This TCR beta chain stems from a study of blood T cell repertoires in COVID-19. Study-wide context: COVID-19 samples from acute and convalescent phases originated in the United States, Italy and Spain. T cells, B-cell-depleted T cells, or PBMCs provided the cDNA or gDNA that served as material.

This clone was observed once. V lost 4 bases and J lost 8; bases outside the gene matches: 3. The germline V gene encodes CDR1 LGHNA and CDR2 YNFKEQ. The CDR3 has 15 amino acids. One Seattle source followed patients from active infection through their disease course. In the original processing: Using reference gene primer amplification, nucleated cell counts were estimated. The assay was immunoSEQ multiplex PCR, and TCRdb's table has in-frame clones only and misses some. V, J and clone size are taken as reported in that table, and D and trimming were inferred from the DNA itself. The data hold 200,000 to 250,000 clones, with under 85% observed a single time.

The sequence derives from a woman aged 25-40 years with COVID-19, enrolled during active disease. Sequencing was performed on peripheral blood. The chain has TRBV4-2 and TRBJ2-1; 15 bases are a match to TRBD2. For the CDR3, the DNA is TGTGCCAGCAGCCCAGGACTAGCGGGAGGGGATGAGCAGTTCTTC. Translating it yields CASSPGLAGGDEQFF.